This TCR beta chain was captured in a study of PD-1 blockade in mismatch repair-deficient tumors. At the level of the study: All were previously treated, progressing patients with about 12 mismatch repair-deficient cancer types.

Notes on the study in general: Rapid post-treatment expansion, then contraction, generally preceding radiologic response, marked tumor-resident clones.

About this clone: The antigen remains unidentified. The sample has other DNA sequences that encode this CDR3 too.

Every patient had mismatch repair deficiency by PCR or immunohistochemistry. TCRs were sequenced from three patients responding to pembrolizumab. This table comes from immunoSEQ multiplex PCR, and its TCRdb copy is limited to in-frame clones, with some not included. The data show some 120,000 clones, roughly 80% seen once. Here the sequenced sample was peripheral blood, taken about 13 months after starting pembrolizumab. This receptor was taken from an adult with mismatch repair-deficient cancer.

The CDR3 DNA is TGTGCCAGCAGCTTAGGGGGGAGTACAGATACGCAGTATTTT. It translates to CASSLGGSTDTQYF. The chain is built from TRBV5-4 and TRBJ2-3; D may correspond to TRBD1 or TRBD2 (6 bases each). The CDR3 runs 14 residues. With 2 bases removed from V and 3 bases from J, the gap between germline ends came to 10 bases. From germline, CDR1 is SGHNT and CDR2 YYREEE (reference sequence).